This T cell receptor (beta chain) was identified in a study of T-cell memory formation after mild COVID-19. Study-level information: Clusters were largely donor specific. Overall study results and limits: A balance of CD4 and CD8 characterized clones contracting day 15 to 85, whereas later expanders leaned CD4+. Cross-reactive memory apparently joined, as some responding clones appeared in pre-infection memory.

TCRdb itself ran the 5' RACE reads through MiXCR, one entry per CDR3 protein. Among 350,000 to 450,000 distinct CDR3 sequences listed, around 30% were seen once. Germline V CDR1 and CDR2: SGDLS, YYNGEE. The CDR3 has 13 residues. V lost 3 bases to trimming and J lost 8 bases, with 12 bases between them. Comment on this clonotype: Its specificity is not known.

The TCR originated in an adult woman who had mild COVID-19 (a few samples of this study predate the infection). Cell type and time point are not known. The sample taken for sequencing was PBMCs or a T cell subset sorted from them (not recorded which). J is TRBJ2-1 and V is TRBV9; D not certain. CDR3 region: CASSAWGPDEQFF. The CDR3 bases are TGTGCCAGCAGCGCGTGGGGTCCTGATGAGCAGTTCTTC. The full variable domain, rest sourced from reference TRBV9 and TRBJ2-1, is DSGVTQTPKHLITATGQRVTLRCSPRSGDLSVYWYQQSLDQGLQFLIQYYNGEERAKGNILERFSAQQFPDLHSELNLSSLELGDSALYFCASSAWGPDEQFFGPGTRLTVL.